The T cell receptor beta chain under discussion was sequenced for a study of T cell changes during pregnancy in multiple sclerosis. The data were produced by immunoSEQ multiplex PCR, yet TCRdb's version contains in-frame clones alone and is incomplete. Of about 40,000 clones listed, roughly 90% are singletons. Concerning this clone itself: Other DNA sequences of this sample code for an identical CDR3.

The V and J ends lost 3 bases and 3 bases respectively, with 9 bases between them. The CDR3 totals 13 residues. CDR1 GTSNPN and CDR2 SVGIG come from the germline V gene (reference sequence). This receptor was obtained from a female donor with multiple sclerosis, enrolled in a pregnancy study. The material was CD4+ T cells from peripheral blood mononuclear cells, obtained in the third trimester of pregnancy. The chain combines TRBV30 with TRBJ1-5; D might be TRBD1 (5 bases). DNA for the CDR3: TGTGCCTGGAGCGGGGGAGACAATCAGCCCCAGCATTTT. It yields the protein CAWSGGDNQPQHF.